This T cell receptor (beta chain) emerged from a study of early T cells in non-severe SARS-CoV-2 infection. V was clipped by 5 bases and J by 6 bases, with 7 bases between them. The CDR3 is 11 amino acids. Germline V CDR1 and CDR2: SGDLS, YYNGEE. TCRdb redid the calling of the 5' RACE reads with MiXCR, one entry per CDR3 protein. This sample yields around 63,000 distinct CDR3 sequences, of which about an eighth are seen a single time; approximately 4.7% belongs to the top ten. This clonotype was detected only a few times. Sequenced input: whole blood. The V and J genes are TRBV9 and TRBJ2-3, with D unclear. This clonotype was obtained from an adult who was a healthcare worker with PCR-confirmed SARS-CoV-2 infection or an uninfected control (not recorded which). CDR3 sequence reads: CASSVGDTQYF. The CDR3, as DNA: TGTGCCAGCAGTGTCGGGGATACGCAGTATTTT.